Presented here are 4 T cell receptor beta chains from one specimen sequenced in a study of cytomegalovirus exposure and HLA in healthy donors. PCR primers comprised 60 Vbeta and 13 Jbeta primers. Produced via immunoSEQ multiplex PCR; TCRdb's table is partial and in-frame only. The sample lists 95,000 to 150,000 clones; approximately 17% were seen once. Material: PBMCs. The source of these receptors is a female donor in good health and CMV-seropositive.

CDR3: CASSRATGTSYNSPLHF. In DNA form, the CDR3 reads TGCGCCAGCAGCCGGGCGACAGGGACCTCCTATAATTCACCCCTCCACTTT. V is TRBV5-1 and J is TRBJ1-6, with TRBD1 matching 7 bases. CDR1 SGHRS and CDR2 YFSETQ come from the germline V gene. The ends lost 4 bases at V and 0 bases at J; junction bases unmatched: 7. This CDR3 spans 17 amino acids.

The rearrangement uses TRBV6-1 and TRBJ1-5; D unclear. Trimming left V 8 bases short and J 2 bases short, with 7 bases between. CDR3 size: 12 residues. The germline gives CDR1 MNHNS, CDR2 SASEGT. CDR3 sequence reads: CASVLGNQPQHF. CDR3 nucleotides: TGTGCCAGCGTCCTAGGCAATCAGCCCCAGCATTTT.

The chain links TRBV10-1 to TRBJ2-3; D might be TRBD1 (5 bases). Deletions cut 4 bases from V and 2 bases from J, with 7 bases between. The CDR3 spans 13 residues. Germline V lookup: CDR1 WNHNN, CDR2 SYGVQD (reference sequence). As DNA, the CDR3 is TGCGCCAGCAGTGTAGGGGTCACAGATACGCAGTATTTT. It translates to CASSVGVTDTQYF.

This clone has just a few counts. The chain links TRBV5-6 to TRBJ2-7; 9 bases are a match to TRBD1. Germline-derived CDR1 and CDR2 are SGHDT and YYEEEE. Losses at the gene ends were 5 bases for V and 2 bases for J; bases not matched to a gene: 5. This CDR3 contains 14 residues. This chain's CDR3 is CASRSGTGTYEQYF. The CDR3, as DNA: TGTGCCAGCAGATCCGGGACAGGGACCTACGAGCAGTACTTC.